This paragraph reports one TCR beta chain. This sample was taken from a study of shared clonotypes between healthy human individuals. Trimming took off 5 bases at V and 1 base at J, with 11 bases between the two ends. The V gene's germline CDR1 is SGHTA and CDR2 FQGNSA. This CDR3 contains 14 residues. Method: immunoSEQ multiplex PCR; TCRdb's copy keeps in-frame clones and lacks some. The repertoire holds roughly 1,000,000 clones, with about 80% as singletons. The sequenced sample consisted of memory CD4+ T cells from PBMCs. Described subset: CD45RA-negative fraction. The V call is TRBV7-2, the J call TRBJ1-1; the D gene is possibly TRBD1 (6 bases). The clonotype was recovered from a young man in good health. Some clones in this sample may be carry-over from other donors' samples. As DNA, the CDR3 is TGTGCCAGCAGCATACAGGGAGGGAACACTGAAGCTTTCTTT. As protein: CASSIQGGNTEAFF.